The T cell receptor (beta chain) under discussion was sequenced for a study of identical twins (dated by TCRdb to about 2016). For the wider study: To test whether fetal clonotypes persist, this study deep-sequenced TCR alpha and beta repertoires from monozygotic twins, from unrelated adults of various ages, and from cord blood. To rule out contamination, the twin experiments were replicated at different times with different library preparation protocols. Overall study outcomes, separate from this receptor: Out-of-frame TCR alpha sequences shared between twins showed an excess of low generation-probability sequences compared with coincidental sharing between unrelated individuals. Invariant T cells such as MAIT and iNKT could partly confound zero-insertion analyses, though diverse VJ usage argued against this for most clonotypes. Recombination models systematically underestimated out-of-frame TCR alpha sharing in monozygotic twins but agreed with sharing between unrelated individuals. Excess twin sharing in beta out-of-frame sequences was weaker because fewer shared sequences lowered the signal-to-noise ratio. Fewer insertions were carried by abundant cord blood beta clonotypes, a similar but weaker trend appeared in young adult naive repertoires, and no such trend appeared in memory repertoires. Because the same donors could not be followed over many years, the conclusions relied on cross-sectional statistical analysis.

This clonotype showed up just a few times. Its antigen has not been determined. No base quality values were provided; no much bigger clone lies one nucleotide off. Including cysteine and phenylalanine, the CDR3 has 15 amino acids. The retained sequence is limited to the CDR3, 45 bases, with the frame set at the first base. V is clipped by 4 bases and J by 0 bases, and the sequence between their germline boundaries is 13 bases long. Every donor in the study was a healthy Caucasian. Using Miltenyi CD45RO+ enrichment and human naive T-cell isolation kits, memory (CD45RO+) and naive T cells were isolated from PBMC. Library prep was done by 5' RACE. Data came from an Illumina HiSeq 2000. A universal primer binding site was added through template switching, and the final cDNA carried a unique molecular identifier so that TCR cDNA molecules could be counted accurately. First-strand cDNA for TCR alpha and beta chains was synthesized from specific primers in the conserved constant-segment region. To control for contamination, each cDNA library was double barcoded with a SMART-Mk sample barcode plus Illumina barcodes. TruSeq adapter sequences and Illumina sample barcodes were added in two successive PCR steps. The Illumina HiSeq platform was used with custom primers to sequence TCR alpha and beta cDNA libraries. As for how the authors treated the data: Unique molecular identifiers were extracted from raw reads with MiGEC, and CDR3 positions were determined with MiXCR. For each individual, recombination models were inferred using an EM algorithm with the repgenHMM and IGoR tools. Shared clonotypes were analyzed with the tcR package in R, and sharing was normalized by the product of cloneset sizes. To study raw recombination free of thymic and clonal selection effects, out-of-frame nonproductive sequences were analyzed. In-frame beta chains were kept once TCRdb had trimmed the public reads at Q25 with fastp and called clones with MiXCR. Rows with one shared CDR3 protein collapse into an entry with the most common genes and DNA. The authors' filters were not applied to this entry. This sample has roughly 250,000 distinct CDR3 sequences in its table, and more than 13% of those were observed once. Jointly, the top ten make up 8.8% of the sample.

The sequence derives from a woman under 30 in good health. The sequencing input was memory (CD45RO+) T cells sorted from blood. Read against the paper, the sample's cell subset or site label means: CD45RO+ enriched T cells. The chain couples TRBV12-3 or TRBV12-4 to TRBJ2-7; the D gene is unclear. The sequenced DNA is TGTGCCAGCAGTTCTGGGTTAACCCTCTCCTACGAGCAGTACTTC. Translated, this is CASSSGLTLSYEQYF.